The rows below give T cell receptor beta chains drawn from one sample of a study of cytomegalovirus exposure and HLA in healthy donors. Profiled with immunoSEQ multiplex PCR; TCRdb holds only in-frame clones, not every one. The table includes some 150,000 clones, roughly 90% detected once. The sequenced sample consisted of PBMCs. All receptors come from a man aged 18 to 30 in good health and CMV-seropositive. The CDR3 runs from the conserved cysteine through the conserved F or W. Fields, in order: clone size, D gene, J gene, V gene, CDR3 protein, CDR3 DNA. D genes are given only for firm matches. Clone size is given for some rows only: seen once, a few or many times, or a class if the clone is expanded.

>NA|TRBD1|TRBJ1-1|TRBV6-6
CASSQGATIPNTEAFF
TGTGCCAGCAGTCAGGGGGCTACGATACCGAACACTGAAGCTTTCTTT
>NA|NA|TRBJ2-2|TRBV5-1
CASSLAWGADGELFF
TGCGCCAGCAGCTTGGCTTGGGGCGCGGACGGGGAGCTGTTTTTT
>NA|TRBD2|TRBJ2-5|TRBV4-1
CASSHAPPSGTSGGPTRETQYF
TGCGCCAGCAGCCACGCTCCACCTTCCGGGACTAGCGGGGGCCCAACTCGGGAGACCCAGTACTTC
>once|NA|TRBJ2-7|TRBV6-6
CASRFSPALEQYF
TGTGCCAGCCGGTTTTCCCCCGCCCTCGAGCAGTACTTC
>few|NA|TRBJ1-2|TRBV30
CAWRVFSGGYTF
TGTGCCTGGAGGGTTTTTAGTGGTGGCTACACCTTC
>NA|TRBD1|TRBJ1-5|TRBV2
CASSEEGTDNQPQHF
TGTGCCAGCAGTGAAGAAGGGACAGACAATCAGCCCCAGCATTTT
>once|NA|TRBJ2-3|TRBV19
CASSPRGAGGTDTQYF
TGTGCCAGTAGTCCCCGAGGGGCAGGGGGCACAGATACGCAGTATTTT
>NA|TRBD1|TRBJ2-2|TRBV19
CATKRQGDTGELFF
TGTGCCACTAAACGACAGGGGGACACCGGGGAGCTGTTTTTT
>NA|NA|TRBJ1-5|TRBV11-2
CASSLWEEQPQHF
TGTGCCAGCAGCTTATGGGAGGAGCAGCCCCAGCATTTT
>NA|TRBD2|TRBJ2-3|TRBV9
CASSVSSGRADTQYF
TGTGCCAGCAGCGTCTCCAGCGGGAGGGCAGATACGCAGTATTTT
>NA|TRBD2|TRBJ2-1|TRBV30
CAWRVGGGFSRSFF
TGTGCCTGGAGAGTTGGCGGGGGATTTTCTAGGAGTTTCTTC
>once|NA|TRBJ1-1|TRBV6-5
CASIRAQGRTEAFF
TGTGCCAGCATTCGCGCACAGGGAAGAACTGAAGCTTTCTTT
>NA|NA|TRBJ2-7|TRBV15
CATSRDKKSGYSYEQYF
TGTGCCACCAGCAGAGATAAAAAGAGCGGCTACTCCTACGAGCAGTACTTC
>NA|NA|TRBJ1-5|TRBV4-1
CASSQHDRQPQHF
TGCGCCAGCAGCCAACATGACAGACAGCCCCAGCATTTT
>NA|TRBD1|TRBJ2-3|TRBV28
CASSSLQGAATDTQYF
TGTGCCAGCAGCAGCTTACAGGGGGCGGCCACAGATACGCAGTATTTT
>NA|NA|TRBJ1-1|TRBV2
CASSFDKSRTEAFF
TGTGCCAGCAGCTTCGACAAATCGCGTACTGAAGCTTTCTTT
>NA|NA|TRBJ2-7|TRBV6-1
CASVGGRDRLYEQYF
TGTGCCAGCGTAGGGGGTAGAGACAGACTTTACGAGCAGTACTTC
>once|NA|TRBJ2-6|TRBV30
CAWMGRLFSGANVLTF
TGTGCCTGGATGGGGCGGCTCTTCTCTGGGGCCAACGTCCTGACTTTC
>NA|NA|TRBJ1-3|TRBV5-6
CASNRGVDTIYF
TGTGCCAGCAACCGAGGAGTGGACACCATATATTTT
>NA|TRBD2|TRBJ2-1|TRBV7-3
CASSFSGGAYNEQFF
TGTGCCAGCAGCTTCAGCGGGGGGGCCTACAATGAGCAGTTCTTC
>NA|NA|TRBJ1-1|TRBV11-3
CASSRGRGTEAFF
TGTGCCAGCAGCCGAGGAAGGGGTACTGAAGCTTTCTTT
>NA|TRBD1|TRBJ2-1|TRBV6-5
CASRDRFFNEQFF
TGTGCCAGCAGGGACAGGTTTTTCAATGAGCAGTTCTTC
>NA|NA|TRBJ2-7|TRBV27
CASSPRGTLSYEQYF
TGTGCCAGCAGTCCAAGGGGGACACTCTCCTACGAGCAGTACTTC
>NA|NA|TRBJ2-7|TRBV6-1
CASSEPGEQYF
TGTGCCAGCAGTGAACCCGGGGAGCAGTACTTC
>few|NA|TRBJ2-7|TRBV4-1
CASSHVGEAYEQYF
TGCGCCAGCAGCCATGTGGGTGAGGCCTACGAGCAGTACTTC
>NA|TRBD1|TRBJ1-2|TRBV28
CASRSGDRKVYGYTF
TGTGCCAGCAGGTCTGGGGACAGAAAAGTTTATGGCTACACCTTC
>NA|TRBD2|TRBJ2-3|TRBV7-2
CASSLVVAGGPGDTQYF
TGTGCCAGCAGCTTAGTCGTAGCGGGAGGGCCAGGAGATACGCAGTATTTT
>NA|TRBD1|TRBJ2-7|TRBV11-2
CASTRTDGQGPYEQYF
TGTGCCAGCACCCGAACAGACGGACAGGGTCCCTACGAGCAGTACTTC
>NA|TRBD1|TRBJ1-4|TRBV18
CASSPGQGTNEKLFF
TGTGCCAGCTCCCCGGGACAGGGAACTAATGAAAAACTGTTTTTT
>NA|NA|TRBJ2-1|TRBV4-1
CASSQVGSINEQFF
TGCGCCAGCAGCCAAGTGGGGAGCATCAATGAGCAGTTCTTC
>NA|TRBD2|TRBJ2-3|TRBV2
CASSEDSSGYTDTQYF
TGTGCCAGCAGTGAGGATTCTAGCGGGTACACAGATACGCAGTATTTT
>NA|TRBD2|TRBJ2-1|TRBV6-1
CASSEADPGLAGGQQFF
TGTGCCAGCAGTGAAGCGGACCCCGGACTAGCGGGGGGCCAGCAGTTCTTC
>NA|NA|TRBJ1-5|TRBV4-1
CASSQVGVNQPQHF
TGCGCCAGCAGCCAAGTCGGGGTGAACCAGCCCCAGCATTTT
>NA|TRBD1|TRBJ1-2|TRBV27
CASRRAQGGGYTF
TGTGCCAGCAGGCGGGCACAGGGGGGTGGCTACACCTTC